This T cell receptor (beta chain) appears in the sequencing data of a study of blood T cells in healthy people across ages. Through a sample-barcoded 5' primer and a J-beta primer mix, a second PCR was run for 7 to 11 cycles. TCRdb re-called the 5' RACE reads with MiXCR, one entry per CDR3 protein. The sample includes over 700,000 distinct CDR3 sequences, about 55% seen only once; the top ten take about 42%. The receptor's source is a man older than 75 in good health. The specimen was blood.

CDR3 protein: CASSLETSWDEQFF. The CDR3 DNA reads as TGCGCCAGCAGCTTGGAAACCTCCTGGGATGAGCAGTTCTTC. This rearrangement joins TRBV5-1 to TRBJ2-1; D is uncertain. Trimming removed 0 bases at V and 8 bases at J, with 12 bases between. The CDR3 length is 14 residues. Looked up from germline, CDR1 is SGHRS and CDR2 is YFSETQ.